The 19 T cell receptor beta chains listed next were all sequenced from one sample in a study of T cells in Graves' hyperthyroidism and ophthalmopathy. Researchers took RNA transcripts and amplified the TCR beta CDR3 regions from them. Using the HTBI primer set, a first-round RT-PCR was run on the TCR CDR3. TCRdb passed the multiplex PCR reads through MiXCR, listing each CDR3 protein once. This table holds some 250,000 distinct CDR3 sequences, about 15% found once. Material: blood. These TCRs come from a woman between 40 and 50 years old with Graves' hyperthyroidism that later progressed to Graves' ophthalmopathy.

This clonotype has ten or more counts. The rearrangement links TRBV7-3 to TRBJ2-3, with D maybe TRBD2 (6 bases). V lost 2 bases and J 2 bases, leaving 11 bases between the germline ends. The CDR3 runs to 15 residues. Germline CDR1 SGHTA, CDR2 FQGTGA. This CDR3 reads CASSLVTSPTDTQYF. For the CDR3, the DNA is TGTGCCAGCAGCTTAGTAACTAGCCCCACAGATACGCAGTATTTT.

V is TRBV3-1 and J is TRBJ2-7; 10 bases agree with TRBD1. The trim removed 0 bases at V and 4 bases at J, leaving 12 bases unmatched. The CDR3 spans 18 residues. In germline, CDR1 is LGHDT, CDR2 YNNKEL (reference sequence). The chain's CDR3 is CASSQELEDRGNLYEQYF. CDR3 nucleotides: TGTGCCAGCAGCCAAGAGTTAGAGGACAGGGGGAATCTTTACGAGCAGTACTTC.

This clonotype was seen repeatedly, ten times or more. The V call is TRBV30, the J call TRBJ2-7, with a weak D call TRBD2 (6 bases). The CDR3 has 14 amino acids. Trimming pared 1 base from V and 7 bases from J, leaving 17 bases between. Germline V gene data show CDR1 as GTSNPN and CDR2 as SVGIG (reference sequence). The CDR3, as DNA: TGTGCCTGGAGTGCCCAACTACTCGGGACTGAGCAGTACTTC. Translation: CAWSAQLLGTEQYF.

For this clonotype: This could be a read error, since a much larger clone is one nucleotide away. The rearrangement uses TRBV15 and TRBJ2-3; D is tentatively TRBD1 or TRBD2 (6 bases each). The germline V and J ends were trimmed by 5 bases and 3 bases, with 18 bases remaining between them. The CDR3 loop spans 16 amino acids. CDR1 is LNHNV, CDR2 YYDKDF, per germline (reference sequence). The CDR3 loop reads CATSGGDTVETDTQYF. DNA of the CDR3: TGTGCCACCAGCGGAGGGGACACGGTGGAGACAGATACGCAGTATTTT.

CDR3 bases: TGCAGTGCTAGTCTACGGGGCAGAAACACTGAAGCTTTCTTT. Translation gives CSASLRGRNTEAFF. This chain connects TRBV20-1 to TRBJ1-1; D possibly corresponds to TRBD1 (5 bases). With 3 bases removed from V and 2 bases from J, the gap between germline ends came to 13 bases. CDR1 and CDR2 from the germline V gene are DFQATT and SNEGSKA (reference sequence). This CDR3 region has 14 residues.

For this clonotype: At one end the junction does not follow the germline gene, possibly because of a read error. The rearrangement joins TRBV11-1 to TRBJ1-1; no clear D gene. The CDR3 contains 13 residues. Germline assignment: CDR1 SGHAT and CDR2 FQDESV (reference sequence). The CDR3 nucleotides read TGTGCCAGCAGCTTGACCTTTAACACTGAAGATTTCTTT. This translates into CASSLTFNTEDFF.

The table lists this clonotype with many counts. The J gene is TRBJ2-1, the V gene TRBV27; 10 bases map to TRBD1. V lost 6 bases to trimming and J lost 0 bases; unmatched junction nucleotides: 8. This CDR3 contains 17 residues. The germline CDR1 and CDR2 sequences are MNHEY and SMNVEV (reference sequence). CDR3 DNA: TGTGCCAGCAGACCGGGACAGGGGATTTTCTCCTACAATGAGCAGTTCTTC. Its protein is CASRPGQGIFSYNEQFF.

The gene calls are TRBV28 and TRBJ2-6; TRBD1 is a possible D gene (5 bases). The CDR3 is made up of 16 amino acids. V gave up 6 bases and J gave up 2 bases, with 14 bases separating them. Looked up from germline, CDR1 is MDHEN and CDR2 is SYDVKM. The CDR3 bases are TGTGCCAGCAGACCTATTCAAGGGGCTGGGGCCAACGTCCTGACTTTC. Translated: CASRPIQGAGANVLTF.

This clonotype appeared a few times. This chain uses TRBV20-1 with TRBJ1-1; no clear D. Germline lookup yields CDR1 DFQATT and CDR2 SNEGSKA (reference sequence). V shed 4 bases and J shed 0 bases, with 12 bases lying between them. CDR3 size: 14 residues. The CDR3 here is CSATHPTLNTEAFF. CDR3 nucleotides: TGCAGTGCTACCCACCCGACACTGAACACTGAAGCTTTCTTT.

The rearrangement uses TRBV28 and TRBJ1-5, with a tentative D call TRBD1 (6 bases). The CDR3 is 14 residues long. Germline V gene lookup returns CDR1 MDHEN and CDR2 SYDVKM. Trimming took 7 bases from V and 0 from J, leaving 10 bases between them. The CDR3 sequence: CASKGQISNQPQHF. The CDR3 region has the DNA TGTGCCAGCAAAGGACAGATTAGCAATCAGCCCCAGCATTTT. Filled out from reference TRBV28 and TRBJ1-5, the complete variable domain reads DVKVTQSSRYLVKRTGEKVFLECVQDMDHENMFWYRQDPGLGLRLIYFSYDVKMKEKGDIPEGYSVSREKKERFSLILESASTNQTSMYLCASKGQISNQPQHFGDGTRLSIL.

Ten or more counts support this clonotype. The chain uses TRBV20-1 and TRBJ1-3; D gene uncertain. The V gene lost 6 bases and the J gene lost 0 bases, with 6 bases spanning the gap. Germline loops: CDR1 DFQATT, CDR2 SNEGSKA (reference sequence). The CDR3 has 12 amino acids. CDR3 loop: CSAPSSGNTIYF. CDR3 bases: TGCAGTGCACCTTCCTCTGGAAACACCATATATTTT.

Many counts were recorded for this clonotype. The gene calls are TRBV2 and TRBJ2-7, with TRBD1 identical over 8 bases. This CDR3 has 15 amino acids. Germline CDR1 is SNHLY and CDR2 is FYNNEI. V was clipped by 3 bases and J by 3 bases; unmatched bases: 7. The CDR3 reads CASSEAGQVGYEQYF. The DNA of the CDR3 is TGTGCCAGCAGTGAGGCGGGACAGGTAGGCTACGAGCAGTACTTC.

This clonotype was found many times. The chain carries TRBV7-8 and TRBJ2-1, with D unclear. Trimming stripped 3 bases from V and 5 bases from J, with 11 bases between. The CDR3 contains 14 residues. In germline, CDR1 is SGHVS, CDR2 FQNEAQ. The DNA of the CDR3 is TGTGCCAGCAGCTTTTTCTGGCTGAACAATGAGCAGTTCTTC. Translation gives CASSFFWLNNEQFF.

This clonotype was counted at least ten times. The chain employs TRBV19 and TRBJ2-5; D might be TRBD2 (5 bases). Germline CDR1 and CDR2: LNHDA and SQIVND (reference sequence). There are 15 residues in the CDR3. V dropped 4 bases and J dropped 4 bases, with 16 bases sitting between them. CDR3: CASSTRQGRGETQYF. The CDR3 DNA reads TGTGCCAGTAGTACCCGACAAGGACGGGGAGAGACCCAGTACTTC.

This clonotype occurred many times. The J gene is TRBJ2-7, the V gene TRBV12-3 or TRBV12-4; D may be TRBD1 (6 bases). The CDR3 contains 14 residues. Trimming removed 2 bases from V and 3 bases from J, with 11 bases in between. The CDR3 DNA follows: TGTGCCAGCAGTTTAATAGGACAGATCTACGAGCAGTACTTC. Translation gives CASSLIGQIYEQYF.

CDR3 bases: TGCAGTGCTAGGGGACTAGCGGACCTCACAGATACGCAGTATTTT. Protein: CSARGLADLTDTQYF. This rearrangement joins TRBV20-1 to TRBJ2-3; TRBD2 aligns across 11 bases. V shed 3 bases, J shed 2 bases, and the junction held 4 bases outside the gene matches. The CDR3 covers 15 residues. CDR1 DFQATT and CDR2 SNEGSKA come from the germline V gene (reference sequence).

Points on this clonotype: A read error may explain this, as a much larger clone is one base away. The V gene is TRBV20-1, the J gene TRBJ2-5; D gene uncertain. Trimming cost V 3 bases and J 9 bases, with 17 bases left between them. Germline CDR1 reads DFQATT; CDR2 reads SNEGSKA (reference sequence). The CDR3 spans 13 residues. The CDR3 nucleotides are TGCAGTGCTAGTCTGGGTGGTTTGAAGTCCCAGTACTTC. Translation: CSASLGGLKSQYF.

Ten or more counts support this clonotype. The CDR3 DNA reads as TGCGCCAGCAGCTTGGGGGACGGAGCGAACACCGGGGAGCTGTTTTTT. Its protein is CASSLGDGANTGELFF. The J gene is TRBJ2-2, the V gene TRBV5-1, with D perhaps given as TRBD1 or TRBD2 (5 bases each). There are 16 residues in the CDR3. Trimming took 0 bases from V and 0 from J, leaving 9 bases between them. Germline V lookup: CDR1 SGHRS, CDR2 YFSETQ.

This clonotype was detected ten times or more. This chain links TRBV20-1 with TRBJ2-1; D may be TRBD2 (6 bases). Germline V gene data show CDR1 as DFQATT and CDR2 as SNEGSKA (reference sequence). V lost 0 bases and J lost 5, with 20 bases in between. The CDR3 is 17 amino acids. The CDR3 protein is CSARDVQWGLANNEQFF. The CDR3, as DNA: TGCAGTGCTAGAGATGTGCAATGGGGACTGGCAAACAATGAGCAGTTCTTC.